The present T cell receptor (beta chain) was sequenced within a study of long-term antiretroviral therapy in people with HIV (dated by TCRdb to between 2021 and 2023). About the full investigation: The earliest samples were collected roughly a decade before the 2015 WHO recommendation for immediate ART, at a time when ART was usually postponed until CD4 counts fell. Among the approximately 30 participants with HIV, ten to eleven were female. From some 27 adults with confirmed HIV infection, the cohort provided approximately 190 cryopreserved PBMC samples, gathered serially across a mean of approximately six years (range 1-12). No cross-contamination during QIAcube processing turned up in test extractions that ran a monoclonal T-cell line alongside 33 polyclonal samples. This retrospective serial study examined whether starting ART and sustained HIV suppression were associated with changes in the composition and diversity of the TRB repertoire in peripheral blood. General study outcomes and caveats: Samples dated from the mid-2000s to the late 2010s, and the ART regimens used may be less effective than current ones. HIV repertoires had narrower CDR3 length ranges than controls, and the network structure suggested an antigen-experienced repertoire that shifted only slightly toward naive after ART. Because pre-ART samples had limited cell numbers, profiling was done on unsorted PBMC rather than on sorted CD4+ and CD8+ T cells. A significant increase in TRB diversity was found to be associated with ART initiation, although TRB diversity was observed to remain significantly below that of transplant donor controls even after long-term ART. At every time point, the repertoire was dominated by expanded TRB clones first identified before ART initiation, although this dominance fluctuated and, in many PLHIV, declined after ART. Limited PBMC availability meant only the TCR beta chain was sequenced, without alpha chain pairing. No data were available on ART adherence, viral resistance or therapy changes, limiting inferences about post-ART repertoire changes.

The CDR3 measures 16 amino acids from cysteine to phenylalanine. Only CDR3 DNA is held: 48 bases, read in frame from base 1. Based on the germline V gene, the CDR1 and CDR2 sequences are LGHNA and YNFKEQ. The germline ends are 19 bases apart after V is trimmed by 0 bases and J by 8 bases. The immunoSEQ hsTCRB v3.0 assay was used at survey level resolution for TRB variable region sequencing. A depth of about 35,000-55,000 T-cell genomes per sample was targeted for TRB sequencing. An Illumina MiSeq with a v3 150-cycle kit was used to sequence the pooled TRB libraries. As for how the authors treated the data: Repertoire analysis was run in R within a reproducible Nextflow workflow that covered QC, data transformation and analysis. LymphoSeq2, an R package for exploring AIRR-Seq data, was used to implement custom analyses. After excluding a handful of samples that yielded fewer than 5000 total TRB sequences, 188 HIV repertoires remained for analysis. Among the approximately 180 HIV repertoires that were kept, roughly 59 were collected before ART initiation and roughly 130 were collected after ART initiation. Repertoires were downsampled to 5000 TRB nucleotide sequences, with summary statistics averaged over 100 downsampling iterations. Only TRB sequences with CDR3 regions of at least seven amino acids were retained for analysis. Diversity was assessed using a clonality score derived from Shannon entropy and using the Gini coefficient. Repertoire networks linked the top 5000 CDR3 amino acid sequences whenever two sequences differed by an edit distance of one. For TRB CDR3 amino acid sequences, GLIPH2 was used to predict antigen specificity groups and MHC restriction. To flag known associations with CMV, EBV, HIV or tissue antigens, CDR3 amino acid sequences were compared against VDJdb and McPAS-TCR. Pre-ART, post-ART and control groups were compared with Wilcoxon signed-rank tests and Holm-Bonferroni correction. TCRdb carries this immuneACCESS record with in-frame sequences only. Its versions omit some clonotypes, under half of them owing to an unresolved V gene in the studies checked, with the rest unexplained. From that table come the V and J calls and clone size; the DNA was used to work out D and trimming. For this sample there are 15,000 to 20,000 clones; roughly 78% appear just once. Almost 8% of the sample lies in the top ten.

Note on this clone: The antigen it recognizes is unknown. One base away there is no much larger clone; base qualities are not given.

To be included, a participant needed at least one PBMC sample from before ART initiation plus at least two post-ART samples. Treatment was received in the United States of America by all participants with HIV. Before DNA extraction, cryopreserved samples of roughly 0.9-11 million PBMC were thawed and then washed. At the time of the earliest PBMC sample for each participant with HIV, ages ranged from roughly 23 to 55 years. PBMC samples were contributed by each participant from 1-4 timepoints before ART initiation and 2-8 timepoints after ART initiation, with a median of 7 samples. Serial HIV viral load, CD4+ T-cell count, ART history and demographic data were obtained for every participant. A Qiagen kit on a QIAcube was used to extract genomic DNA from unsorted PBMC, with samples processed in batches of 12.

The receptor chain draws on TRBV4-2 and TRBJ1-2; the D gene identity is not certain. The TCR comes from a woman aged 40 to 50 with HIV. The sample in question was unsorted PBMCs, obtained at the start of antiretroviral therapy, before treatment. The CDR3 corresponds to CASSQDPGLDTRGYTF. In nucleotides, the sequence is TGTGCCAGCAGCCAAGACCCGGGTCTCGATACGAGGGGCTACACCTTC.